This T cell receptor (beta chain) originates from a study of identical twins. Study-level findings and limits: Abundant beta clonotypes from cord blood had fewer insertions, unlike memory repertoires, which showed none.

At least ten counts were recorded for this clonotype. As yet, its antigen is unknown. From the 5' RACE reads, TCRdb called clonotypes with MiXCR, one entry per CDR3 protein. Among more than 200,000 distinct CDR3 sequences listed, roughly 13% were seen once. V was clipped by 3 bases and J by 8 bases, with 13 bases between them. The CDR3 runs to 13 residues. Looked up from germline, CDR1 is SGHTA and CDR2 is FQGNSA. The sequenced sample consisted of memory (CD45RO+) T cells sorted from blood. The chain recombines TRBV7-2 with TRBJ1-2; perhaps TRBD1 as D (6 bases). This TCR was recovered from a young woman in good health. The CDR3 DNA follows: TGTGCCAGCAGCTTTACAGGGACCAACGGCTACACCTTC. Its protein is CASSFTGTNGYTF.